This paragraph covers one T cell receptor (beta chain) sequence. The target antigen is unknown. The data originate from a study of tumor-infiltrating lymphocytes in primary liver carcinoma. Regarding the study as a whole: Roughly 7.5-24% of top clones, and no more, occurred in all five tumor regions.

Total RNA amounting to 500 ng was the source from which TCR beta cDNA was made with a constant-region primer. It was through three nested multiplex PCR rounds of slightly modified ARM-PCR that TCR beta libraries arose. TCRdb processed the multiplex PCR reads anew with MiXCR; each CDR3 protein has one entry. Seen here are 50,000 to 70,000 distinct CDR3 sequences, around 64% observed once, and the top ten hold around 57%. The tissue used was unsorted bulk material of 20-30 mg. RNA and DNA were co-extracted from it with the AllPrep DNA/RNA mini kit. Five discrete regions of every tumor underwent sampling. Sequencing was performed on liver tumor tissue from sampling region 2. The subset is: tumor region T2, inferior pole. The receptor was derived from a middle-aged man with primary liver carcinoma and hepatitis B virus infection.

CDR3 region: CASSQGGRNYSCTF. CDR3 DNA sequence: TGCGCCAGCAGCCAAGGGGGCAGGAACTATAGCTGCACCTTC. The V gene is TRBV4-1, the J gene TRBJ1-2; tentative D call: TRBD1 (5 bases). The CDR3 runs to 14 residues. Trimming took off 1 base at V and 13 bases at J, with 19 bases between the two ends. Per the germline V gene, CDR1 is MGHRA and CDR2 is YSYEKL.